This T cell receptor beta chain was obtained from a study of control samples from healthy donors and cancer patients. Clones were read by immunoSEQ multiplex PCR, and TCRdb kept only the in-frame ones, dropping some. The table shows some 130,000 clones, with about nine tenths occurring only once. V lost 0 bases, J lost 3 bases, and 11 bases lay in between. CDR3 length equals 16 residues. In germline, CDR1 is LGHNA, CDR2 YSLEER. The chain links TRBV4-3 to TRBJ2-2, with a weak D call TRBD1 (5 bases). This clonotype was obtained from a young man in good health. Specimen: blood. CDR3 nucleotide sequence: TGCGCCAGCAGCCAAGACCCCGTAGGGGACACCGGGGAGCTGTTTTTT. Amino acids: CASSQDPVGDTGELFF.